Listed here are 13 T cell receptor beta chains from one sample, sequenced in a study of read filtering for tumor transcriptome and immune sequencing. The library was built from about 400 ng RNA with molecular barcoded adaptors for alpha/delta and beta/gamma chains. From the reads, TCRdb called clonotypes with MiXCR, one entry per CDR3 protein. This table holds over 45,000 distinct CDR3 sequences, under 25% found once. The sequencing sample was made of a population of CD138-negative cells sorted from bone marrow. These TCRs come from a donor over 35 with multiple myeloma.

This clonotype was observed many times. It is likely a read error: a sequence one base away is far more abundant. The chain links TRBV12-3 or TRBV12-4 to TRBJ2-1; the match to TRBD1 covers 8 bases. With 6 bases clipped from V and 7 bases from J, the junction kept 8 bases outside the gene matches. There are 14 residues in the CDR3. The CDR3 is CASSRWDRCNEQFF. The CDR3 nucleotides are TGTGCCAGCAGCCGCTGGGACAGGTGTAATGAGCAGTTCTTC.

On this clonotype: The conserved phenylalanine or tryptophan normally closing the CDR3 is absent here, so this likely arose from a read error. The rearrangement links TRBV12-3 or TRBV12-4 to TRBJ1-5; 7 bases map to TRBD1. The CDR3 contains 15 residues. Trimming removed 5 bases from V and 0 bases from J; junction bases left unmatched: 4. CDR3 protein: CASSQNRGSNQPQHI. In DNA, the CDR3 is TGTGCCAGCAGTCAAAACAGGGGTAGCAATCAGCCCCAGCATATT.

Many counts were recorded for this clonotype. V is TRBV5-1 and J is TRBJ2-3; D not resolved. Germline lookup yields CDR1 SGHRS and CDR2 YFSETQ. The CDR3 sequence is 15 residues long. Trimming took off 1 base at V and 4 bases at J, with 13 bases between the two ends. The DNA for the CDR3 is TGCGCCAGCAGCTTGTCGTCCGTGGTTTCAGATACGCAGTATTTT. Translated, it gives CASSLSSVVSDTQYF.

This clonotype came up a few times. V gene TRBV9 combines with J gene TRBJ2-7; D is perhaps TRBD2 (6 bases). The ends were cut back, 3 bases at V and 1 base at J, with 14 bases in the middle. The V gene's germline CDR1 is SGDLS and CDR2 YYNGEE. This CDR3 contains 15 residues. The CDR3, as DNA: TGTGCCAGCAGCGGGCCCGGGACTCTTTCCTACGAGCAGTACTTC. Its translation: CASSGPGTLSYEQYF. Variable domain in full (rest from reference TRBV9 and TRBJ2-7): DSGVTQTPKHLITATGQRVTLRCSPRSGDLSVYWYQQSLDQGLQFLIQYYNGEERAKGNILERFSAQQFPDLHSELNLSSLELGDSALYFCASSGPGTLSYEQYFGPGTRLTVT.

There are many counts of this clonotype. This chain connects TRBV20-1 to TRBJ2-1; D is uncertain. Germline CDR1 and CDR2: DFQATT and SNEGSKA (reference sequence). The CDR3 covers 15 residues. V lost 0 bases to trimming and J lost 7 bases, with 16 bases between them. The CDR3 DNA reads TGCAGTGCTAGAGATCTAGTAGCTAGGTGGAATGAGCAGTTCTTC. The encoded protein is CSARDLVARWNEQFF.

This clonotype was counted ten times or more. V is TRBV7-9 and J is TRBJ1-2; D not certain. This CDR3 region has 12 residues. Trimming shortened V by 1 base and J by 9 bases, and 9 bases separated the two germline ends. Germline V CDR1 and CDR2: SEHNR, FQNEAQ (reference sequence). In nucleotides, the CDR3 is TGTGCCAGCAGCTTAGGTGTCTCTCGCTACACCTTC. Translation: CASSLGVSRYTF.

This clonotype was counted ten times or more. The chain is built from TRBV6-5 and TRBJ2-1, with D uncertain. The CDR3 has 16 residues. Trimming took 7 bases from V and 0 from J, leaving 16 bases between them. The germline CDR1 and CDR2 sequences are MNHEY and SVGAGI. The CDR3 region is CASTERWLSSYNEQFF. In DNA, the CDR3 is TGTGCCAGCACCGAACGGTGGTTGAGCTCCTACAATGAGCAGTTCTTC.

This clonotype has at least ten counts. This chain links TRBV9 with TRBJ2-1; D might be TRBD1 (6 bases). V shed 0 bases and J shed 0 bases, with 16 bases lying between them. There are 18 residues in the CDR3. CDR1 and CDR2 (germline): SGDLS, YYNGEE. The CDR3 sequence is CASSVGGRVPSSYNEQFF. DNA for the CDR3: TGTGCCAGCAGCGTAGGGGGGCGGGTGCCTAGCTCCTACAATGAGCAGTTCTTC.

In this sample, this clonotype turned up many times. The V call is TRBV7-9, the J call TRBJ2-3; 12 positions match TRBD2. The trim removed 7 bases at V and 0 bases at J, leaving 2 bases unmatched. The germline CDR1 and CDR2 sequences are SEHNR and FQNEAQ (reference sequence). The CDR3 sequence is 15 residues long. CDR3 sequence: CASTGLAGSTDTQYF. The CDR3 nucleotides are TGTGCCAGCACCGGACTAGCGGGGAGCACAGATACGCAGTATTTT.

This clonotype came up many times. The gene calls are TRBV7-9 and TRBJ2-3, with 7 bases that match TRBD1. With V trimmed by 6 bases and J by 3 bases, 12 bases remained unmatched. The CDR3 extends over 16 amino acids. CDR1 and CDR2 (germline): SEHNR, FQNEAQ (reference sequence). The DNA of the CDR3 is TGTGCCAGCAGAGAGAGTGGCAGGGGGTTGACAGATACGCAGTATTTT. Translation: CASRESGRGLTDTQYF.

In its sample, this clonotype was seen many times. The chain uses TRBV28 and TRBJ1-1; D gene unclear. This CDR3 has 12 amino acids. Germline loops: CDR1 MDHEN, CDR2 SYDVKM. V lost 5 bases and J 8 bases, leaving 12 bases between the germline ends. Written as DNA, the CDR3 is TGTGCCAGCAGTACAGTCCTCACCGAAGCTTTCTTT. Its protein is CASSTVLTEAFF. Variable domain in full (rest from reference TRBV28 and TRBJ1-1): DVKVTQSSRYLVKRTGEKVFLECVQDMDHENMFWYRQDPGLGLRLIYFSYDVKMKEKGDIPEGYSVSREKKERFSLILESASTNQTSMYLCASSTVLTEAFFGQGTRLTVV.

This clonotype has ten or more counts. The V gene is TRBV7-9, the J gene TRBJ1-1; 11 bases are shared with TRBD1. Looked up from germline, CDR1 is SEHNR and CDR2 is FQNEAQ (reference sequence). Trimming cost V 5 bases and J 5 bases; bases outside gene matches: 10. This CDR3 region has 16 residues. CDR3 in amino acids: CASSPWTGGSGTEAFF. The CDR3 coding sequence is TGTGCCAGCAGCCCCTGGACAGGGGGCAGTGGGACTGAAGCTTTCTTT.

This clonotype was observed a few times. The V gene is TRBV6-2 or TRBV6-3, the J gene TRBJ2-5; TRBD2 aligns across 9 bases. CDR1 is MNHEY, CDR2 SVGEGT, per germline. V was pared by 3 bases and J by 6 bases, with 8 bases of the junction left unmatched. This CDR3 has 15 residues. The CDR3 is CASSYASGVGQTQYF. The DNA for the CDR3 is TGTGCCAGCAGTTATGCTAGCGGGGTTGGTCAGACCCAGTACTTC.